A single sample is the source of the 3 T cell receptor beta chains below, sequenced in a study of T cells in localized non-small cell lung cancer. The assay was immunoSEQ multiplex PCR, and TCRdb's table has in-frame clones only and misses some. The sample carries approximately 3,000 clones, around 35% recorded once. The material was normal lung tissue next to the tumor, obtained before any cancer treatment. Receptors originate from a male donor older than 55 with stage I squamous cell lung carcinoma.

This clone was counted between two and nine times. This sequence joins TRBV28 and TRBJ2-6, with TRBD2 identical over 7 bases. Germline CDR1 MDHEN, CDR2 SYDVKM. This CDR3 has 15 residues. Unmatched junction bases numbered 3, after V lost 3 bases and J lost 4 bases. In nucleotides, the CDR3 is TGTGCCAGCAGTTTGGGAGGGTCCGGGGCCAACGTCCTGACTTTC. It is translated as CASSLGGSGANVLTF.

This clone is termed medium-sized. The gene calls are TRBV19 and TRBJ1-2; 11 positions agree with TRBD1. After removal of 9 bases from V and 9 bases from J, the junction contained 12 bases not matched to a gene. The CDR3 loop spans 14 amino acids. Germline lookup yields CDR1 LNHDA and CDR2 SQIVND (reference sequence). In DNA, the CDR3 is TGTGCCAGCGAGCGCGACGGGACAGGGGGACGCTACACCTTC. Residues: CASERDGTGGRYTF.

The chain's CDR3 is CSASGTGTEAFF. CDR3 coding DNA: TGCAGCGCCTCCGGGACAGGTACTGAAGCTTTCTTT. This rearrangement joins TRBV29-1 to TRBJ1-1, with 8 bases fitting TRBD1. The length of the CDR3 is 12 residues. The germline V gene has CDR1 SQVTM and CDR2 ANQGSEA. The trim removed 7 bases at V and 5 bases at J, leaving 6 bases unmatched. Drawing the rest from reference TRBV29-1 and TRBJ1-1, the complete variable domain is SAVISQKPSRDICQRGTSLTIQCQVDSQVTMMFWYRQQPGQSLTLIATANQGSEATYESGFVIDKFPISRPNLTFSTLTVSNMSPEDSSIYLCSASGTGTEAFFGQGTRLTVV.